This TCR beta chain was recovered during a study of blood T cells in healthy people across ages. Study-wide findings and caveats: The lack of PBMC sorting stopped any conclusive naive versus antigen-experienced comparison. Roughly linear age-related decline in beta diversity appeared, significant by age around 42.

Donor samples were obtained from healthy Caucasian individuals from Russia, aged about 6 to 100. Then a second PCR, running roughly 7 to 11 cycles, was carried out with a sample-barcoded 5' primer and a J-beta primer mix. All cDNA molecules were each tagged by a template-switch adaptor with 12 random nucleotides. TCRdb called the 5' RACE reads again in MiXCR, with one record for every CDR3 protein. The sample gives about 1.5 million distinct CDR3 sequences, 40% to 45% of which show up once; about 4% is in the top ten. Details on this clonotype: Its antigen is currently unknown.

Input material: blood. The receptor was isolated from a woman aged 18-29 years in good health.

In nucleotides, the CDR3 is TGCGCCAGCAGCCAGCCGACTAGCGGGAGGGTGGAAAGGAATGAGCAGTTCTTC. It specifies CASSQPTSGRVERNEQFF. The chain is built from TRBV4-1 and TRBJ2-1, with TRBD2 matching over 14 bases. This CDR3 comprises 18 residues. The V gene end was trimmed by 3 bases and the J gene end by 7 bases; junction bases not matched to a gene: 11. In germline, CDR1 is MGHRA, CDR2 YSYEKL.